These 28 T cell receptor beta chains were all obtained from the same sample, sequenced in a study of human T cells and chemical hapten exposure (dated by TCRdb to about 2021). Libraries were built with RACE. Sequencing instrument: NextSeq 500. TCRdb passed the public sequencing reads through fastp at Q25 and MiXCR, retaining productive beta sequences. Identical CDR3 proteins give one entry, which carries the most common genes and DNA. Present in this sample are around 75,000 distinct CDR3 sequences, 12% of which were seen just once. The top ten hold 3.5% of the sample. The sample's time point label, in plain terms: patch test 1, 2 weeks after DPC sensitization. The treatment or condition tag for this specimen amounts to: therapeutic diphenylcyclopropenone sensitization with weekly scalp DPC. The sample in question was whole blood, obtained in connection with sensitization to the hapten diphenylcyclopropenone (DPC). The receptors were gathered from a woman aged 60 to 75 with alopecia areata. Some clones in this sample may be carry-over from other donors' samples.

This clonotype came up many times. This chain uses TRBV6-6 with TRBJ2-1, with no clear D. Germline lookup yields CDR1 MNHNY and CDR2 SVGAGI (reference sequence). This CDR3 has 11 residues. The germline V and J ends were trimmed by 7 bases and 6 bases, with 7 bases remaining between them. The CDR3: CASTLTNEQFF. CDR3 DNA sequence: TGTGCCAGCACGCTGACCAATGAGCAGTTCTTC.

This chain joins TRBV3-1 and TRBJ2-1; D is undetermined. V was trimmed by 0 bases and J by 0 bases, leaving 6 bases between them. Germline CDR1 LGHDT, CDR2 YNNKEL (reference sequence). The CDR3 has 15 residues. CDR3 in DNA: TGTGCCAGCAGCCAAGAAGCAGGCTCCTACAATGAGCAGTTCTTC. Protein sequence: CASSQEAGSYNEQFF.

This clonotype has a count of ten or more. The chain links TRBV7-9 to TRBJ2-2, with TRBD1 as a possible D gene (5 bases). Trimming removed 2 bases at V and 6 bases at J, with 7 bases between. Germline values: CDR1 SEHNR, CDR2 FQNEAQ (reference sequence). This CDR3 is built from 13 residues. In DNA form, the CDR3 reads TGTGCCAGCAGCTTATCAGGGTCCGGGGAGCTGTTTTTT. Protein product: CASSLSGSGELFF. Full variable domain (rest looked up from reference TRBV7-9 and TRBJ2-2): DTGVSQNPRHKITKRGQNVTFRCDPISEHNRLYWYRQTLGQGPEFLTYFQNEAQLEKSRLLSDRFSAERPKGSFSTLEIQRTEQGDSAMYLCASSLSGSGELFFGEGSRLTVL.

This sequence joins TRBV3-1 and TRBJ1-5; 7 bases are a match to TRBD1. The CDR3 extends over 14 amino acids. CDR1 and CDR2 (germline): LGHDT, YNNKEL (reference sequence). V shed 3 bases, J shed 7 bases, and the junction held 6 bases outside the gene matches. The DNA for the CDR3 is TGTGCCAGCAGCCAGGGCGGGACAGAACAGCCCCAGCATTTT. Encoded protein: CASSQGGTEQPQHF.

The chain employs TRBV18 and TRBJ2-7; no definite D call. V was shortened by 5 bases and J by 6 bases, with 8 bases between the two germline ends. Per the germline V gene, CDR1 is KGHSH and CDR2 is LQKENI. There are 11 residues in the CDR3. CDR3 in amino acids: CASSAKSEQYF. DNA of the CDR3: TGTGCCAGCTCAGCTAAGTCCGAGCAGTACTTC.

The chain recombines TRBV24-1 with TRBJ1-5; a possible D gene is TRBD1 (6 bases). V gave up 4 bases and J gave up 0 bases, with 15 bases separating them. Germline CDR1 KGHDR, CDR2 SFDVKD. The CDR3 consists of 17 residues. CDR3 nucleotides: TGTGCCACCAGTGAACTCGGACAGCACTATAGCAATCAGCCCCAGCATTTT. Translation: CATSELGQHYSNQPQHF.

The J gene is TRBJ1-2, the V gene TRBV20-1; D is unresolved. CDR1 is DFQATT and CDR2 is SNEGSKA in the germline V gene (reference sequence). The CDR3 has 13 residues. The germline V and J ends were trimmed by 4 bases and 4 bases, with 13 bases remaining between them. DNA for the CDR3: TGCAGTGCTACCGTTACGGGCGGCTATGGCTACACCTTC. Encoded protein: CSATVTGGYGYTF.

V gene TRBV7-2 combines with J gene TRBJ2-3; 11 nucleotides agree with TRBD2. The germline V gene encodes CDR1 SGHTA and CDR2 FQGNSA. Losses at the gene ends were 1 base for V and 7 bases for J; bases not matched to a gene: 10. The length of the CDR3 is 17 residues. CDR3 DNA sequence: TGTGCCAGCAGCTTAGTCTCGGCTAGCGGGGGGAGAAATACGCAGTATTTT. Translating gives CASSLVSASGGRNTQYF.

Comments on this clonotype: The missing conserved phenylalanine or tryptophan at the end of this CDR3 makes a read error likely. This chain links TRBV9 with TRBJ2-7; 7 positions agree with TRBD2. The CDR3 length is 15 residues. Unmatched junction bases numbered 7, after V lost 3 bases and J lost 1 base. Per the germline V gene, CDR1 is SGDLS and CDR2 is YYNGEE. As DNA, the CDR3 is TGTGCCAGCAGCGCGAGCGGGGCGCCTTCCTACGAGCAGTACATC. Protein: CASSASGAPSYEQYI.

J is TRBJ1-5 and V is TRBV6-6, with D possibly TRBD1 on 5 matching bases. The CDR3 totals 15 residues. Trimming shortened V by 0 bases and J by 7 bases, and 13 bases separated the two germline ends. The germline V gene has CDR1 MNHNY and CDR2 SVGAGI (reference sequence). For the CDR3, the DNA is TGTGCCAGCAGTTACTCGGTGCAGGGTCGGCAGCCCCAGCATTTT. This codes for CASSYSVQGRQPQHF.

Note on this clonotype: One base away lies a much larger clone, so this may be a sequencing read error. This rearrangement joins TRBV7-8 to TRBJ2-2, with D possibly called TRBD1 or TRBD2 (5 bases each). The CDR3 has 13 amino acids. Germline V gives CDR1 SGHVS, CDR2 FQNEAQ. This chain's CDR3 is CASSLRQTGEPFF. DNA for the CDR3: TGTGCCAGCAGTCTAAGACAGACCGGGGAGCCGTTTTTT.

The chain recombines TRBV4-1 with TRBJ2-7; D may correspond to TRBD1 or TRBD2 (5 bases each). The CDR3 sequence is 16 residues long. The V end lost 1 base, the J end lost 2 bases, and 15 bases lay between the germline ends. Germline CDR1 is MGHRA and CDR2 is YSYEKL. The CDR3 protein is CASSQVRGVLAYEQYF. The CDR3 DNA reads TGCGCCAGCAGCCAAGTTCGAGGGGTTCTAGCCTACGAGCAGTACTTC.

This clonotype showed up many times. DNA for the CDR3: TGTGCCAGCAGCTTAGGTCCGGGGCCGGCAGATACGCAGTATTTT. Protein: CASSLGPGPADTQYF. The rearrangement links TRBV7-9 to TRBJ2-3; perhaps D is TRBD1 or TRBD2 (5 bases each). The germline V gene encodes CDR1 SEHNR and CDR2 FQNEAQ (reference sequence). The CDR3 runs 15 residues. V dropped 1 base and J dropped 4 bases, with 12 bases sitting between them.

Only a few counts were recorded for this clonotype. The CDR3 DNA sequence: TGCAGTGCTAGAGACGTGGGGAACACTGAAGCTTTCTTT. This sequence encodes CSARDVGNTEAFF. The J gene is TRBJ1-1, the V gene TRBV20-1, with unresolved D. Germline-derived CDR1 and CDR2 are DFQATT and SNEGSKA (reference sequence). The germline V and J ends were trimmed by 0 bases and 1 base, with 6 bases remaining between them. The CDR3 runs 13 residues.

This clonotype has only a few counts. The chain is built from TRBV5-1 and TRBJ1-1; D not resolved. From germline, CDR1 is SGHRS and CDR2 YFSETQ. The CDR3 totals 13 residues. V was pared by 7 bases and J by 11 bases, with 21 bases between. Written as DNA, the CDR3 is TGCGCCAGCGCCGACGTTGAAACCCCGTTGGCTTTCTTT. Protein sequence: CASADVETPLAFF. Full variable domain (missing parts from reference TRBV5-1 and TRBJ1-1): KAGVTQTPRYLIKTRGQQVTLSCSPISGHRSVSWYQQTPGQGLQFLFEYFSETQRNKGNFPGRFSGRQFSNSRSEMNVSTLELGDSALYLCASADVETPLAFFGQGTRLTVV.

This clonotype occurred a few times. The rearrangement joins TRBV2 to TRBJ2-3; 10 bases map to TRBD1. J was trimmed by 5 bases and V by 6 bases; bases with no gene match: 8. Germline loops: CDR1 SNHLY, CDR2 FYNNEI. The CDR3 loop spans 15 amino acids. CDR3 DNA: TGTGCCAGCAGGCAGGGACAGGGGTGGGGAGATACGCAGTATTTT. As protein: CASRQGQGWGDTQYF.

There are many counts of this clonotype. V and J are TRBV12-3 or TRBV12-4 and TRBJ2-5; D possibly matches TRBD1 or TRBD2 (5 bases each). This CDR3 has 14 residues. Trimming pared 6 bases from V and 2 bases from J, leaving 13 bases between. In DNA, the CDR3 is TGTGCCAGCAGATCGGGGCTAGTACAAGAGACCCAGTACTTC. The encoded protein is CASRSGLVQETQYF.

This clonotype came up a few times. The V and J genes are TRBV10-3 and TRBJ1-1, with D possibly TRBD1 on 5 matching bases. The CDR3 totals 12 residues. V was shortened by 6 bases and J by 4 bases, with 9 bases between the two germline ends. CDR1 is ENHRY and CDR2 is SYGVKD in the germline V gene. CDR3 coding DNA: TGTGCCATCAGCCCAGGGACCACTGAAGCTTTCTTT. As protein: CAISPGTTEAFF.

This clonotype was seen repeatedly, ten times or more. The CDR3 is CSAREWTGPNTEAFF. The CDR3 DNA is TGCAGTGCTAGAGAGTGGACAGGCCCGAACACTGAAGCTTTCTTT. The chain combines TRBV20-1 with TRBJ1-1, with 7 bases lining up with TRBD1. This CDR3 spans 15 amino acids. The J segment lost 1 base and the V segment lost 0 bases, leaving 5 bases of the junction unmatched. Germline CDR1 is DFQATT and CDR2 is SNEGSKA (reference sequence).

This clonotype was seen only a few times. The CDR3 loop reads CSATRTGIAYEQYF. CDR3 DNA sequence: TGCAGTGCTACCCGGACAGGGATTGCCTACGAGCAGTACTTC. J is TRBJ2-7 and V is TRBV20-1; 8 bases agree with TRBD1. After removal of 4 bases from V and 2 bases from J, the junction contained 7 bases not matched to a gene. Germline V gives CDR1 DFQATT, CDR2 SNEGSKA (reference sequence). The CDR3 is made up of 14 amino acids.

This clonotype was counted ten times or more. The chain combines TRBV27 with TRBJ1-5; 9 bases align to TRBD1. Germline trimming cut 5 bases from V and 4 bases from J; bases unmatched to any gene: 9. Per germline, CDR1 MNHEY and CDR2 SMNVEV (reference sequence). This CDR3 region has 16 residues. CDR3 protein: CASSPQTGGSNQPQHF. The CDR3, as DNA: TGTGCCAGCAGTCCACAGACAGGGGGGTCTAATCAGCCCCAGCATTTT.

This clonotype appeared many times. The rearrangement links TRBV29-1 to TRBJ1-1; D not certain. This CDR3 spans 13 amino acids. The V end lost 1 base, the J end lost 1 base, and 7 bases lay between the germline ends. Germline CDR1 and CDR2: SQVTM and ANQGSEA. In DNA, the CDR3 is TGCAGCGTTGAAGCCCAGGAGAACACTGAAGCTTTCTTT. Amino acids: CSVEAQENTEAFF.

This clonotype has a count of ten or more. This sequence joins TRBV2 and TRBJ2-7, with TRBD2 matching 7 bases. This CDR3 region has 14 residues. Germline V gene sequence: CDR1 SNHLY, CDR2 FYNNEI. J was trimmed by 3 bases and V by 8 bases; bases with no gene match: 10. The CDR3 nucleotides are TGTGCCAGCTCCCGTGGGGCGGGGGTCTACGAGCAGTACTTC. This sequence encodes CASSRGAGVYEQYF.

The table lists this clonotype with a few counts. This chain connects TRBV4-1 to TRBJ1-1; tentatively, D is TRBD1 (5 bases). Trimming removed 2 bases from V and 0 bases from J, with 16 bases in between. This CDR3 comprises 17 residues. CDR1 MGHRA and CDR2 YSYEKL come from the germline V gene. The CDR3 DNA follows: TGCGCCAGCAGCCAAAAATCTAGGGGCCGAATGAACACTGAAGCTTTCTTT. Translation: CASSQKSRGRMNTEAFF.

The chain uses TRBV20-1 and TRBJ2-5; tentative D call: TRBD1 (7 bases). Between the trimmed V and J ends, which lost 6 bases and 4 bases, there was a span of 18 bases. The CDR3 loop spans 14 amino acids. The germline CDR1 and CDR2 sequences are DFQATT and SNEGSKA (reference sequence). DNA for the CDR3: TGCAGTGCCAGCCGGTCGGAGGGGGCAGAGACCCAGTACTTC. Its protein product is CSASRSEGAETQYF.

This clonotype was detected only a few times. The chain has TRBV10-3 and TRBJ1-5; maybe TRBD1 (6 bases). The germline CDR1 and CDR2 sequences are ENHRY and SYGVKD. The CDR3 is made up of 15 amino acids. V was clipped by 1 base and J by 5 bases, with 12 bases between them. Written as DNA, the CDR3 is TGTGCCATCAGTGAGTTTCAGGGGACCGATCAGCCCCAGCATTTT. The encoded protein is CAISEFQGTDQPQHF.

This clonotype was observed a handful of times. This sequence joins TRBV3-1 and TRBJ2-1; possibly TRBD2 for D (6 bases). The CDR3 is 17 residues long. The V end was cut by 1 base, the J end by 7 bases, with 20 bases between. Germline V gene sequence: CDR1 LGHDT, CDR2 YNNKEL (reference sequence). CDR3 in amino acids: CASSQGRVGGFGNEQFF. The CDR3 region has the DNA TGTGCCAGCAGCCAAGGTCGGGTCGGGGGTTTCGGGAATGAGCAGTTCTTC.

V usage is TRBV27 and J usage is TRBJ2-1; D is undetermined. The CDR3 is 12 amino acids. CDR1 and CDR2 from the germline V gene are MNHEY and SMNVEV (reference sequence). V lost 4 bases to trimming and J lost 6 bases, with 7 bases between them. The CDR3 coding sequence is TGTGCCAGCAGTTCAACAGTCAATGAGCAGTTCTTC. It is translated as CASSSTVNEQFF.